This T cell receptor beta chain was recorded in a study of shared clonotypes between healthy human individuals. Points from the study as a whole: Compared with memory subsets, naive subsets generally had larger estimated richness.

It was CD45RO-negative cells, positively selected for CCR7, that made up naive CD8 cells, with terminally differentiated effector memory CD45RA+ cells excluded. Donors comprised only Caucasian adults living in Nashville, Tennessee. A deep-level run was used for the assay. How the authors handled the data: Junction-only sequences without quality scores came from ImmunoSEQ, so filtering differed. Sequencing used immunoSEQ multiplex PCR; TCRdb keeps in-frame clones, though not all of them. Clonal size and the V and J genes are those of that table, whereas D and trimming came from the DNA. The table lists some 2 million clones, about 95% of them singletons, with 0.9% to 1.5% in the top ten. In the case of this clone: Its antigen is unknown.

Germline V gene lookup returns CDR1 MDHEN and CDR2 SYDVKM. The CDR3 sequence is 14 residues long. Between the trimmed V and J ends, which lost 5 bases and 5 bases, there was a span of 12 bases. V is TRBV28 and J is TRBJ2-2, with no clear D. The source is a man younger than 30 in good health. Sequenced sample: naive CD8+ T cells sorted from blood. CDR3 loop: CASSPPEGTGELFF. CDR3 in DNA: TGTGCCAGCAGTCCCCCCGAAGGAACCGGGGAGCTGTTTTTT.